This is a list of T cell receptor beta chains from one sample in a study of cytomegalovirus exposure and HLA in healthy donors. The method was immunoSEQ multiplex PCR; TCRdb's version includes in-frame clones alone and lacks a portion of them. The sample records under 200,000 clones, roughly 80% being singletons. Sequenced sample: PBMCs. The origin of the receptors is a male donor in good health and CMV-seronegative. Each CDR3 is given with its conserved first and last residue. The D gene is left open where the match is weak. Size tells how often a clone was seen (once, few, many) or the class of an expanded clone, and some rows leave it out.

TRBJ2-1 NA NA TRBV7-9 TGTGCCAGCAGCTTAGTGCGGAACAATGAGCAGTTCTTC CASSLVRNNEQFF
TRBJ2-5 NA NA TRBV13 TGTGCCAGCAGCCCCGACAACCAAGAGACCCAGTACTTC CASSPDNQETQYF
TRBJ1-2 TRBD1 NA TRBV7-6 TGTGCCAGCAGCCCGGGACAGGGCTATGGCTACACCTTC CASSPGQGYGYTF
TRBJ2-3 NA NA TRBV30 TGTGCCTGGGCGGGACTCGTTGAAACAGATACGCAGTATTTT CAWAGLVETDTQYF
TRBJ1-1 TRBD1 few TRBV4-3 TGCGCCAGCAGCCAATCGGGACAGGGGGAAGGTGAAGCTTTCTTT CASSQSGQGEGEAFF
TRBJ1-1 TRBD1 NA TRBV2 TGTGCCAGCACTCAAGGGACAGCCTACACTGAAGCTTTCTTT CASTQGTAYTEAFF
TRBJ2-5 TRBD1 NA TRBV29-1 TGCAGCGTTGAAGATCTTAGTGTGAGGACAGGAAAAGAGACCCAGTACTTC CSVEDLSVRTGKETQYF
TRBJ2-7 TRBD1 few TRBV27 TGTGCCAGCAGTTTAAAGGGACAGGGGTGGACCTACGAGCAGTACTTC CASSLKGQGWTYEQYF
TRBJ1-4 NA NA TRBV7-9 TGTGCCAGCAGCTTAGGACAGGCTAATGAAAAACTGTTTTTT CASSLGQANEKLFF
TRBJ1-5 NA NA TRBV6-1 TGTGCCAGCAGTGAAGGGCAGTTCTTTTATAGCAATCAGCCCCAGCATTTT CASSEGQFFYSNQPQHF
TRBJ2-1 TRBD2 few TRBV27 TGTGCCAGCAGTCCTTCTAGCGGGAACGACAATGAGCAGTTCTTC CASSPSSGNDNEQFF
TRBJ2-7 TRBD2 NA TRBV27 TGTGCCAGCTGTCCGGGAAGGACTAGCGGGAGGTCATTCAATTGCGAGCAGTACTTC CASCPGRTSGRSFNCEQYF
TRBJ2-7 TRBD1 NA TRBV5-4 TGTGCCAGCAGCTCGGTCCGTGGACAGGCCTACGAGCAGTACTTC CASSSVRGQAYEQYF
TRBJ2-7 TRBD1 NA TRBV5-1 TGCGCCAGCAGCTCGGGGGACAGGGGGAGGTCCGAGCAGTACTTC CASSSGDRGRSEQYF
TRBJ1-5 NA NA TRBV6-6 TGTGCCAGCAGTTTGTCGGGTAGCAATCAGCCCCAGCATTTT CASSLSGSNQPQHF
TRBJ1-1 NA NA TRBV9 TGTGCCAGCAGCGTAGGACGGGGAACGAACACTGAAGCTTTCTTT CASSVGRGTNTEAFF
TRBJ2-7 TRBD2 few TRBV9 TGTGCCAGCAGCGTAGACCTAGCGGGGGTCTACGAGCAGTACTTC CASSVDLAGVYEQYF
TRBJ2-1 NA few TRBV28 TGTGCCAGCCGTTCCGCGGGGGACACCTACAATGAGCAGTTCTTC CASRSAGDTYNEQFF
TRBJ2-1 NA few TRBV2 TGTGCCAGCAGACTTGGAGGGTACGATGAGCAGTTCTTC CASRLGGYDEQFF
TRBJ1-5 NA NA TRBV28 TGTGCCAGCAGTATACACGGGGTAAATCAGCCCCAGCATTTT CASSIHGVNQPQHF
TRBJ1-2 NA NA TRBV27 TGTGCCAGCAGTTTTTGGGGGGATAACTATGGCTACACCTTC CASSFWGDNYGYTF
TRBJ1-3 TRBD1 NA TRBV30 TGTGCCTGGAGTGGAAACAGGGGGCGAGACACCATATATTTT CAWSGNRGRDTIYF
TRBJ2-1 TRBD2 NA TRBV7-9 TGTGCCAGCAGCTTAGGCCTAGCGGGAGTGTATGAGCAGTTCTTC CASSLGLAGVYEQFF
TRBJ2-7 TRBD1 NA TRBV5-1 TGCGCCAGCAGCTTGGGGGCAGGGGGCCCCTACGAGCAGTACTTC CASSLGAGGPYEQYF
TRBJ2-3 NA NA TRBV9 TGTGCCAGCAGCGTAGATCCCCCCGGCAGGAGCGGAGGTACGCAGTATTTT CASSVDPPGRSGGTQYF
TRBJ2-1 TRBD1 NA TRBV4-1 TGCGCCAGCAGCCAAGAGGGGACAGGGCGGATCTACAATGAGCAGTTCTTC CASSQEGTGRIYNEQFF
TRBJ2-3 NA NA TRBV4-2 TGTGCCAGCAGCTCCAGACTAGATGGCACAGATACGCAGTATTTT CASSSRLDGTDTQYF